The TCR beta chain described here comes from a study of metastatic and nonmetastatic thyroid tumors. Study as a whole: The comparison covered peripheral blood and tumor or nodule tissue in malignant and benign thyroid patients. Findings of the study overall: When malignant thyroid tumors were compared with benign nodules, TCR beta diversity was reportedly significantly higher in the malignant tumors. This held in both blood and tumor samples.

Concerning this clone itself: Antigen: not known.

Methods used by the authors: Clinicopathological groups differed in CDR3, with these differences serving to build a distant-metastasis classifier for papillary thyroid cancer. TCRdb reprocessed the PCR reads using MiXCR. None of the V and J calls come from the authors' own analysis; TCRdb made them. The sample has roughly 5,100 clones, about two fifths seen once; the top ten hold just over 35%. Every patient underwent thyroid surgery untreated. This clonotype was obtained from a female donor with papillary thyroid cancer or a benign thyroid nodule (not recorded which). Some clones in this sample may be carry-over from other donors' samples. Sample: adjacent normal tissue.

CDR3 DNA: TGCGCCAGCAGCCGGAACTACCAATATCAAGTGGAGACCCAGTACTTC. Translating gives CASSRNYQYQVETQYF. The chain couples TRBV5-1 to TRBJ2-5; no firm D call. With 4 bases removed from V and 5 bases from J, the gap between germline ends came to 21 bases. Germline lookup yields CDR1 SGHRS and CDR2 YFSETQ. The CDR3 is 16 amino acids.